This is a list of T cell receptor beta chains from one sample in a study of identical twins. TCRdb itself ran the 5' RACE reads through MiXCR, one entry per CDR3 protein. The table shows roughly 750,000 distinct CDR3 sequences, with roughly 20% occurring only once. These sequences were also reported in another study, on T cells expressing NK-cell markers.

Specimen: PBMCs. The receptors here all came from a woman under 30 in good health. Both conserved end residues are part of each CDR3. A D gene is named only where the DNA matches it firmly. A row's size may be missing; if present it is once, few, many or a size class.

TRBV11-2	TRBJ2-3	.	TRBD2	CASSSPSLSGSWADTQYF	TGTGCCAGCAGCTCCCCCTCACTTAGCGGGAGCTGGGCAGATACGCAGTATTTT
TRBV27	TRBJ1-2	many	.	CASSLKYDYGYTF	TGTGCCAGCAGTTTAAAGTACGACTATGGCTACACCTTC
TRBV6-5	TRBJ2-2	.	TRBD1	CASSYSTGGNTGELFF	TGTGCCAGCAGTTACTCGACAGGGGGAAACACCGGGGAGCTGTTTTTT
TRBV4-1	TRBJ1-2	.	.	CASSQETVIYGYTF	TGCGCCAGCAGCCAAGAGACGGTTATCTATGGCTACACCTTC
TRBV12-3/TRBV12-4	TRBJ2-1	.	TRBD1	CASSFPGQWTNEQFF	TGTGCCAGCAGTTTCCCGGGACAGTGGACAAATGAGCAGTTCTTC
TRBV24-1	TRBJ2-1	many	.	CATSDFRSESAQFF	TGTGCCACCAGTGATTTCCGTAGCGAGTCGGCGCAGTTCTTC
TRBV20-1	TRBJ2-5	few	TRBD2	CSARVPSGRETQYF	TGCAGTGCTAGAGTACCTAGCGGGAGGGAGACCCAGTACTTC
TRBV28	TRBJ2-1	many	TRBD2	CASRRIRLAGANEQFF	TGTGCCAGCAGGAGAATAAGACTAGCGGGAGCGAATGAGCAGTTCTTC
TRBV20-1	TRBJ2-7	.	TRBD2	CSASSGRPYEQYF	TGCAGTGCTAGTAGCGGGAGGCCCTACGAGCAGTACTTC
TRBV5-4	TRBJ2-7	few	TRBD2	CASSSPPKLAGNTYEQYF	TGTGCCAGCAGCTCCCCTCCGAAACTAGCGGGGAATACCTACGAGCAGTACTTC
TRBV6-4	TRBJ2-1	.	.	CASSEGGYNEQFF	TGTGCCAGCAGTGAAGGCGGATACAATGAGCAGTTCTTC
TRBV29-1	TRBJ2-3	many	.	CSVELHSTDTQYF	TGCAGCGTTGAACTTCATAGCACAGATACGCAGTATTTT
TRBV5-1	TRBJ2-7	few	TRBD1	CASSLRDRVEQYF	TGCGCCAGCAGCCTCCGGGACAGGGTGGAGCAGTACTTC
TRBV7-8	TRBJ2-7	.	.	CASSLVSGPGSYEQYF	TGTGCCAGCAGCTTAGTAAGCGGGCCGGGCTCCTACGAGCAGTACTTC
TRBV11-2	TRBJ2-3	.	.	CASSLVFLGVTDTQYF	TGTGCCAGCAGCTTAGTCTTTTTGGGGGTCACAGATACGCAGTATTTT
TRBV15	TRBJ2-7	.	.	CATSPQEGSYEQYF	TGTGCCACCAGCCCGCAGGAGGGCTCCTACGAGCAGTACTTC
TRBV3-1	TRBJ2-7	.	TRBD2	CASSPNLAGKAYEQYF	TGTGCCAGCAGCCCCAACCTAGCGGGGAAAGCCTACGAGCAGTACTTC
TRBV18	TRBJ2-2	few	TRBD1	CASSPGQVNTGELFF	TGTGCCAGCTCACCGGGACAGGTGAACACCGGGGAGCTGTTTTTT
TRBV7-2	TRBJ2-1	.	.	CASSSTLYQGIYNEQFF	TGTGCCAGCAGCTCAACTCTATACCAGGGTATCTACAATGAGCAGTTCTTC
TRBV11-2	TRBJ2-7	.	.	CASSLGGVDPYEQYF	TGTGCCAGCAGCTTAGGGGGGGTGGACCCCTACGAGCAGTACTTC
TRBV10-3	TRBJ2-2	few	.	CAISPANTGELFF	TGTGCCATCAGTCCTGCGAACACCGGGGAGCTGTTTTTT
TRBV20-1	TRBJ1-2	few	.	CSASGQGGYGYTF	TGCAGTGCATCGGGACAAGGGGGCTATGGCTACACCTTC
TRBV28	TRBJ2-7	few	.	CASNSGTPIREQYF	TGTGCCAGCAACTCCGGGACACCTATTCGGGAGCAGTACTTC
TRBV20-1	TRBJ2-1	.	.	CSAQTEHNEQFF	TGCAGTGCTCAGACTGAGCACAATGAGCAGTTCTTC
TRBV6-5	TRBJ2-3	few	.	CASSYYWRGATDTQYF	TGTGCCAGCAGTTACTATTGGCGGGGAGCAACAGATACGCAGTATTTT
TRBV7-9	TRBJ2-3	once	.	CASSFVDSGTDTQYF	TGTGCCAGCAGCTTCGTCGACTCGGGGACAGATACGCAGTATTTT
TRBV7-2	TRBJ2-7	few	TRBD2	CASSLALTRSGDSYEQYF	TGTGCCAGCAGCTTAGCGCTTACTCGGAGCGGGGATTCCTACGAGCAGTACTTC
TRBV12-3/TRBV12-4	TRBJ2-3	many	TRBD2	CASSFSTSGGAHTQYF	TGTGCCAGCAGTTTCTCGACTAGCGGGGGGGCGCATACGCAGTATTTT
TRBV12-3/TRBV12-4	TRBJ2-3	few	.	CASTPPRPHPGPQYF	TGTGCCAGCACTCCCCCCCGTCCGCATCCCGGGCCGCAGTATTTT
TRBV9	TRBJ2-1	.	TRBD2	CASSTLAGVREQFF	TGTGCCAGCAGTACCCTAGCGGGAGTCCGCGAGCAGTTCTTC
TRBV4-3	TRBJ2-3	few	.	CASSRRAGPADTQYF	TGCGCCAGCAGCCGTAGAGCGGGTCCTGCGGATACGCAGTATTTT
TRBV12-3/TRBV12-4	TRBJ2-3	.	TRBD2	CASSLGSGRTDTQYF	TGTGCCAGCAGTTTAGGTAGCGGGAGAACAGATACGCAGTATTTT
TRBV10-3	TRBJ2-1	few	TRBD2	CAISLSGGPYNEQFF	TGTGCCATCAGCTTAAGCGGGGGGCCATACAATGAGCAGTTCTTC
TRBV5-1	TRBJ2-1	many	TRBD2	CASSLVGRGGNNEQFF	TGCGCCAGCAGCTTGGTCGGGCGGGGGGGTAACAATGAGCAGTTCTTC
TRBV11-3	TRBJ2-3	few	.	CASSHARGADTQYF	TGTGCCAGCAGCCACGCGAGGGGAGCAGATACGCAGTATTTT
TRBV2	TRBJ2-7	.	.	CAPRREASYEQYF	TGTGCCCCCCGGAGGGAGGCGTCCTACGAGCAGTACTTC
TRBV5-1	TRBJ1-2	.	.	CASSLDRSWRVYGYTF	TGCGCCAGCAGCTTGGACAGGTCCTGGAGGGTCTATGGCTACACCTTC
TRBV7-9	TRBJ2-1	.	TRBD2	CASSPGTSGDNEQFF	TGTGCCAGCAGCCCTGGGACTAGCGGCGACAATGAGCAGTTCTTC
TRBV7-6	TRBJ2-1	.	TRBD2	CASSLGGGSEEQFF	TGTGCCAGCAGCTTAGGGGGCGGGAGTGAGGAGCAGTTCTTC
TRBV27	TRBJ2-3	few	.	CASSTLGVYTQYF	TGTGCCAGCAGTACCTTAGGGGTTTATACGCAGTATTTT
TRBV12-3/TRBV12-4	TRBJ2-1	.	.	CASSLAIAYSYNEQFF	TGTGCCAGCAGTTTAGCGATAGCCTACTCCTACAATGAGCAGTTCTTC
TRBV29-1	TRBJ1-6	few	.	CSVETGAGSPLHF	TGCAGCGTTGAAACGGGGGCTGGGTCACCCCTCCACTTT
TRBV6-2/TRBV6-3	TRBJ2-2	few	.	CASTPAGTPNTGELFF	TGTGCCAGCACCCCGGCCGGGACTCCTAACACCGGGGAGCTGTTTTTT
TRBV20-1	TRBJ1-4	.	.	CSARVPGASRANEKLFF	TGCAGTGCTAGAGTCCCAGGGGCTAGTAGAGCTAATGAAAAACTGTTTTTT
TRBV20-1	TRBJ1-1	few	.	CSASRTGMTSEAFF	TGCAGTGCTAGTCGTACAGGGATGACGTCTGAAGCTTTCTTT
TRBV7-2	TRBJ2-5	few	.	CASSLGVGRHQETQYF	TGTGCCAGCAGCTTAGGGGTGGGGCGACACCAAGAGACCCAGTACTTC
TRBV6-1	TRBJ1-4	few	TRBD1	CASSDRGLRIEKLFF	TGTGCCAGCAGTGATAGGGGGCTCCGGATTGAAAAACTGTTTTTT
TRBV5-1	TRBJ1-1	few	TRBD1	CASSGYSTGKNTEAFF	TGCGCCAGCAGCGGATACTCGACAGGGAAGAACACTGAAGCTTTCTTT
TRBV5-1	TRBJ2-3	.	.	CASSLVPSTTDTQYF	TGCGCCAGCAGCTTGGTTCCTAGCACCACAGATACGCAGTATTTT
TRBV25-1	TRBJ2-3	.	TRBD1	CASWETGGTDTQYF	TGTGCCAGCTGGGAGACAGGGGGCACGGATACGCAGTATTTT
TRBV5-1	TRBJ2-1	.	.	CASSWSVDNEQFF	TGCGCCAGCAGCTGGTCCGTAGACAATGAGCAGTTCTTC
TRBV18	TRBJ2-7	.	.	CASSPQGSGSYEQYF	TGTGCCAGCTCACCCCAGGGTAGCGGCTCTTACGAGCAGTACTTC
TRBV25-1	TRBJ2-2	.	.	CASSEVSGGEANTGELFF	TGTGCCAGCAGTGAAGTCTCTGGCGGGGAAGCGAACACCGGGGAGCTGTTTTTT
TRBV5-1	TRBJ2-3	.	TRBD2	CASSSGLAVGADTQYF	TGCGCCAGCAGCTCGGGACTAGCGGTCGGTGCAGATACGCAGTATTTT
TRBV5-1	TRBJ1-1	.	.	CASSLVSGIGPEAFF	TGCGCCAGCAGCTTGGTTTCCGGGATCGGGCCTGAAGCTTTCTTT
TRBV23-1	TRBJ1-4	.	TRBD1	CASSHISPGQRNEKLFF	TGCGCCAGCAGTCATATATCGCCGGGACAGAGGAATGAAAAACTGTTTTTT
TRBV10-1	TRBJ2-1	few	.	CASSAGTVQSEQFF	TGCGCCAGCAGTGCTGGGACGGTGCAGAGTGAGCAGTTCTTC
TRBV6-1	TRBJ2-4	.	TRBD1	CASQGASLAKNIRYF	TGTGCCAGCCAGGGGGCTTCCTTAGCCAAAAACATTCGGTACTTC
TRBV20-1	TRBJ2-1	.	.	CSASMSANEQFF	TGCAGTGCTAGCATGTCTGCGAATGAGCAGTTCTTC
TRBV12-5	TRBJ1-1	.	.	CASGLVRRVGTEAFF	TGTGCTAGTGGTTTGGTCCGGCGGGTGGGCACTGAAGCTTTCTTT